The sequence of this T cell receptor (beta chain) was determined in a study of CD8 T cells in Susac syndrome. RNA amounts of about 0.45 to 1 ug underwent reverse transcription with random hexamers. Amplification of TCR beta CDR3 by immunoSEQ multiplex PCR spanned 54 Vbeta and 13 Jbeta. TCRdb re-called the immunoSEQ multiplex PCR reads with MiXCR, one entry per CDR3 protein. The sample shows 200,000 or so distinct CDR3 sequences, roughly 95% of them seen only once. Germline lookup yields CDR1 MNHEY and CDR2 SMNVEV (reference sequence). The CDR3 extends over 14 amino acids. Trimming cost V 6 bases and J 3 bases; bases outside gene matches: 2.

The TCR sequence derives from a human donor with multiple sclerosis. The chain links TRBV27 to TRBJ1-3; 10 bases map to TRBD1. The sample was CD4+ T cells from PBMCs. The CDR3 protein is CASSDRGHGNTIYF. The CDR3 bases are TGTGCCAGCAGCGACAGGGGGCATGGAAACACCATATATTTT.